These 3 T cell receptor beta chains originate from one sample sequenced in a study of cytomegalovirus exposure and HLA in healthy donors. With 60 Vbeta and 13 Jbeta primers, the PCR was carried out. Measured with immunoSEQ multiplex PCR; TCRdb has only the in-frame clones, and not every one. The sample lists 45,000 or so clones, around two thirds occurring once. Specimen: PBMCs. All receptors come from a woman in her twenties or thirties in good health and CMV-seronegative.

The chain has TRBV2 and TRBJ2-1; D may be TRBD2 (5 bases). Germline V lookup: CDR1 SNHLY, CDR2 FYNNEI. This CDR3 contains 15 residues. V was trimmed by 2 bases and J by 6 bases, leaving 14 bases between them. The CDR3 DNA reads TGTGCCAGCAGTGAACAAGCTAGCCGGCTCAATGAGCAGTTCTTC. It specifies CASSEQASRLNEQFF.

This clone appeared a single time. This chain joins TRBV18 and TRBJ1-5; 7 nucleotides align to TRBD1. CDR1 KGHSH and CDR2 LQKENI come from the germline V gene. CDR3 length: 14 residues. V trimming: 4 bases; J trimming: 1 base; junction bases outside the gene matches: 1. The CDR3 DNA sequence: TGTGCCAGCTCACAGACAGGGAGCAATCAGCCCCAGCATTTT. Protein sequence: CASSQTGSNQPQHF. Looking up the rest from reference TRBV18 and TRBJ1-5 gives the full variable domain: NAGVMQNPRHLVRRRGQEARLRCSPMKGHSHVYWYRQLPEEGLKFMVYLQKENIIDESGMPKERFSAEFPKEGPSILRIQQVVRGDSAAYFCASSQTGSNQPQHFGDGTRLSIL.

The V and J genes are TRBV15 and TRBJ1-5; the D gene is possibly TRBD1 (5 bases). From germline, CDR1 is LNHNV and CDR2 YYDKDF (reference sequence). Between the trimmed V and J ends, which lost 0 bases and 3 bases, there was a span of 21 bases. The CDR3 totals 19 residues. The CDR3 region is CATSRDLWSGQGNNQPQHF. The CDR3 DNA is TGTGCCACCAGCAGAGATCTCTGGTCCGGCCAGGGTAACAATCAGCCCCAGCATTTT.